This TCR beta chain was obtained from a study of cytomegalovirus exposure and HLA in healthy donors. Comments on this clone: Antigen unknown.

Study-level results: Later work found that TCR association rates differed between HLA loci; DRB1 had the most and HLA-C the fewest. As immune exposure information, only CMV serostatus was available. It was reported that TCR beta sequences correctly inferred the HLA-A and HLA-B alleles for most subjects.

Use of 60 Vbeta and 13 Jbeta primers characterized the PCR. Method: immunoSEQ multiplex PCR; TCRdb's copy keeps in-frame clones and lacks some. The data contain approximately 170,000 clones, roughly 77% of them singletons. The clonotype was recovered from a woman aged 40 to 49 in good health and CMV-seropositive. The sample was PBMCs.

CDR3 protein: CASSYVGYNEQFF. The CDR3 DNA is TGTGCCAGCAGTTACGTCGGCTACAATGAGCAGTTCTTC. The V gene is TRBV6-6, the J gene TRBJ2-1; D is unresolved. Germline V gene lookup returns CDR1 MNHNY and CDR2 SVGAGI (reference sequence). The CDR3 totals 13 residues. The germline V and J ends were trimmed by 2 bases and 3 bases, with 5 bases remaining between them.